This T cell receptor (beta chain) was recovered during a study of blood T cells in healthy people across ages. General study points: Bulk PBMC profiling left naive and antigen-experienced comparisons inconclusive.

Deletions cut 5 bases from V and 0 bases from J, with 12 bases between. The CDR3 runs 15 residues. Germline V gives CDR1 MNHEY, CDR2 SMNVEV (reference sequence). With respect to this clonotype: As yet, its antigen is unknown.

A J-beta primer mix and a sample-barcoded 5' primer were used in a second PCR of about 7 to 12 cycles. TCRdb re-called the 5' RACE reads through MiXCR, storing one row per CDR3 protein. Of 1.8 million or so distinct CDR3 sequences in the sample, around 40% were seen once. The sequenced material came from blood. This receptor was identified in a human donor in good health. The genes are TRBV27 and TRBJ2-3, with D perhaps matching TRBD2 (5 bases). The CDR3 nucleotides are TGTGCCAGCAGTACTAGTTTCGTTAGCACAGATACGCAGTATTTT. Protein sequence: CASSTSFVSTDTQYF.